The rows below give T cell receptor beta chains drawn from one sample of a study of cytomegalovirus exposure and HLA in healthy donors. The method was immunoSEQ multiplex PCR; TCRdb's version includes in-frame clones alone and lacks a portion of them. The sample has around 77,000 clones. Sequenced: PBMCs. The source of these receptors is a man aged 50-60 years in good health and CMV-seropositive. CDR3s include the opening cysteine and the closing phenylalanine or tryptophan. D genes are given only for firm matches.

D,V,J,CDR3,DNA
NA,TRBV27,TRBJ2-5,CASRGNLAEQETQYF,TGTGCCAGTAGGGGGAATCTAGCGGAGCAAGAGACCCAGTACTTC
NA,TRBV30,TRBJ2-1,CACMTGYNEQFF,TGTGCCTGTATGACAGGCTACAATGAGCAGTTCTTC
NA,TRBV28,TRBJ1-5,CASSPLGGIANQPQHF,TGTGCCAGCAGTCCCCTGGGGGGAATCGCAAATCAGCCCCAGCATTTT
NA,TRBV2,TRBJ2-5,CASGEGEETQYF,TGTGCCAGCGGAGAGGGGGAGGAGACCCAGTACTTC
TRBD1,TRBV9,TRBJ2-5,CASSPRTGLGETQYF,TGTGCCAGCAGCCCCCGGACAGGTCTAGGGGAGACCCAGTACTTC
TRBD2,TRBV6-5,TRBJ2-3,CASSSPSAGGTDTQYF,TGTGCCAGCAGTTCCCCCTCTGCGGGGGGCACAGATACGCAGTATTTT
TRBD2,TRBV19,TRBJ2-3,CVASKLEGLAVSTDTQYF,TGTGTCGCTAGCAAGTTGGAGGGTCTAGCGGTTAGCACAGATACGCAGTATTTT
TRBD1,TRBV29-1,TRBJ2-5,CSVVGTDQETQYF,TGCAGCGTCGTCGGGACAGACCAAGAGACCCAGTACTTC
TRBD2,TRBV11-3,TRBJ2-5,CASSLTYRLAGSQETQYF,TGTGCCAGCAGCTTAACCTATCGACTAGCGGGGTCCCAAGAGACCCAGTACTTC
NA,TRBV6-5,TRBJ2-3,CASSYTASHTDTQYF,TGTGCCAGCAGTTACACGGCTAGCCACACAGATACGCAGTATTTT
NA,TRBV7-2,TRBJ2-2,CASSFGGAGTGELFF,TGTGCCAGCAGCTTTGGGGGGGCGGGCACCGGGGAGCTGTTTTTT
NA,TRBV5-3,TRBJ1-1,CARSRVGTTEAFF,TGTGCCAGAAGCCGGGTAGGAACCACTGAAGCTTTCTTT
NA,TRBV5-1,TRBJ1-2,CASSSGGPDLYGYTF,TGCGCCAGCAGCTCTGGAGGGCCAGACCTCTATGGCTACACCTTC
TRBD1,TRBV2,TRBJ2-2,CASSDSRQGTGELFF,TGTGCCAGCAGTGATTCCAGACAGGGGACCGGGGAGCTGTTTTTT